The T cell receptor beta chain under discussion was sequenced for a study of tumor and adjacent non-tumor tissue in lung cancer. Study in general: The patients, roughly 10 men and 5 or 6 women, were about 30 to 76 with stage I to III disease. Study findings and constraints: In normal lung, the top 100 clones were significantly more dominant than in tumor. Tumor tissue had significantly higher TCR diversity than normal lung.

Trimming took 4 bases from V and 3 from J, leaving 19 bases between them. Per germline, CDR1 DFQATT and CDR2 SNEGSKA (reference sequence). The CDR3 consists of 16 residues. The template was RNA from unsorted bulk tissue. Three rounds of nested PCR, following a modified ARM-PCR protocol, produced the TCRbeta library. Via MiXCR, TCRdb re-called the multiplex PCR reads, giving one row per CDR3 protein. The sample has over 85,000 distinct CDR3 sequences, 84% seen once. As for this clonotype: The antigen remains unidentified. Just one base apart from a much larger clone, this may be a read error.

This chain uses TRBV20-1 with TRBJ2-1; weak D call: TRBD2 (6 bases). Sequenced input: lung tumor tissue. This clonotype was obtained from a man in his 70s with non-small cell lung cancer. CDR3 sequence: CSAIGGEPKGYNEQFF. In nucleotides, the CDR3 is TGCAGTGCTATAGGCGGGGAGCCGAAAGGCTACAATGAGCAGTTCTTC.